These 6 T cell receptor beta chains share one sample of origin, sequenced in a study of T cells after yellow fever vaccination. TCRdb analysed the 5' RACE reads with MiXCR anew, one entry per CDR3 protein. The table has hundreds of thousands of distinct CDR3 sequences, more than 9% seen once; the top ten hold 15%. Sequencing used PBMCs, obtained on the day of the yellow fever booster vaccination. The receptors shown here come from a man aged 25 to 40 who received the YFV17D yellow fever vaccine.

This clonotype occurred a few times. The chain combines TRBV29-1 with TRBJ2-5; possibly TRBD1 for D (6 bases). Germline assignment: CDR1 SQVTM and CDR2 ANQGSEA. Trimming removed 4 bases at V and 1 base at J, with 16 bases between. The CDR3 consists of 15 residues. CDR3 region: CSVGGDRSRQETQYF. The CDR3 DNA follows: TGCAGCGTTGGGGGAGACAGGTCACGCCAAGAGACCCAGTACTTC.

This clonotype has at least ten counts. V is TRBV6-5 and J is TRBJ1-1; D perhaps matches TRBD1 (5 bases). V lost 1 base and J lost 8, with 14 bases in between. Germline V lookup: CDR1 MNHEY, CDR2 SVGAGI. The CDR3 spans 14 residues. In DNA form, the CDR3 reads TGTGCCAGCAGTTACTGGACCGGGACGGCGGAAGCTTTCTTT. It specifies CASSYWTGTAEAFF.

The gene calls are TRBV12-3 or TRBV12-4 and TRBJ2-7; TRBD1 is a possible D gene (7 bases). This CDR3 spans 14 amino acids. V was clipped by 0 bases and J by 5 bases, with 11 bases between them. DNA of the CDR3: TGTGCCAGCAGTTTAGCAGGCAGGGGGGACGAGCAGTACTTC. Protein product: CASSLAGRGDEQYF.

In this sample, this clonotype turned up a few times. The V gene is TRBV7-2, the J gene TRBJ1-3; D is ambiguous. The length of the CDR3 is 16 residues. The germline V gene encodes CDR1 SGHTA and CDR2 FQGNSA. The ends were cut back, 2 bases at V and 0 bases at J, with 11 bases in the middle. The CDR3, as DNA: TGTGCCAGCAGCTTAAAAGGGTCTCTCTCTGGAAACACCATATATTTT. It yields the protein CASSLKGSLSGNTIYF.

This clonotype was recorded at least ten times. V usage is TRBV29-1 and J usage is TRBJ2-7; 9 positions agree with TRBD1. Trimming at V came to 7 bases and at J to 6 bases, leaving 13 bases not matched to a gene. The V gene's germline CDR1 is SQVTM and CDR2 ANQGSEA. The CDR3 consists of 14 residues. CDR3 sequence: CSAASQDRGFEQYF. The DNA for the CDR3 is TGCAGCGCCGCCAGTCAGGACAGGGGTTTCGAGCAGTACTTC.

The CDR3 loop is CASSLGGLASSYNEQFF. The CDR3 coding sequence is TGTGCCAGCAGCTTAGGCGGCCTCGCGTCATCCTACAATGAGCAGTTCTTC. The genes are TRBV7-2 and TRBJ2-1, with D unclear. The CDR3 runs to 17 residues. From germline, CDR1 is SGHTA and CDR2 FQGNSA. V lost 1 base and J lost 1, with 14 bases in between.